These 10 T cell receptor beta chains share one sample of origin, sequenced in a study of blood T cell repertoires in COVID-19. TCRdb's table, derived via immunoSEQ multiplex PCR, lists solely in-frame clones and lacks some. The sample contains approximately 330,000 clones, approximately 86% of which appear only once. The sequencing input was peripheral blood. These receptors were taken from a man younger than 40 with COVID-19, enrolled during active disease.

The V gene is TRBV6-6, the J gene TRBJ2-1; 10 bases align to TRBD1. The germline V gene encodes CDR1 MNHNY and CDR2 SVGAGI (reference sequence). The CDR3 spans 16 residues. Trimming took 2 bases from V and 1 from J; bases not matched to a gene: 2. This CDR3 is CASSYGTGVSYNEQFF. The CDR3 region has the DNA TGTGCCAGCAGTTACGGGACAGGGGTTTCCTACAATGAGCAGTTCTTC.

This clone was seen a single time. The chain links TRBV3-1 (or the pseudogene TRBV3-2) to TRBJ1-5; D is undetermined. Germline values: CDR1 LGHDT, CDR2 YNNKEL (reference sequence). The CDR3 sequence is 15 residues long. Trimming removed 1 base from V and 6 bases from J, with 13 bases in between. The chain's CDR3 is CASSQGGTGGQPQHF. The CDR3 DNA is TGTGCCAGCAGCCAAGGAGGAACCGGCGGTCAGCCCCAGCATTTT.

J is TRBJ2-5 and V is TRBV5-1; a possible D gene is TRBD2 (6 bases). This CDR3 is 13 amino acids long. Germline-derived CDR1 and CDR2 are SGHRS and YFSETQ. Trimming removed 0 bases at V and 5 bases at J, with 8 bases between. The CDR3 nucleotides read TGCGCCAGCAGCTTGGTACTAGCCGAGACCCAGTACTTC. This gives the protein CASSLVLAETQYF.

V and J are TRBV10-3 and TRBJ1-1; the match to TRBD1 covers 7 bases. The germline CDR1 and CDR2 sequences are ENHRY and SYGVKD. This CDR3 contains 14 residues. The V and J ends lost 4 bases and 4 bases, in that order; junction bases with no gene match: 6. Here the CDR3 reads CAISGDRVRTEAFF. CDR3 DNA: TGTGCCATCAGTGGCGACAGGGTACGCACTGAAGCTTTCTTT.

The V call is TRBV2, the J call TRBJ1-1; 7 bases fit TRBD1. The CDR3 sequence is 13 residues long. Trimming removed 9 bases from V and 4 bases from J; junction bases left unmatched: 8. Germline V CDR1 and CDR2: SNHLY, FYNNEI. This chain's CDR3 is CARSGQVGTEAFF. The CDR3 DNA is TGTGCCAGATCCGGACAGGTGGGCACTGAAGCTTTCTTT. Full variable domain (missing parts from reference TRBV2 and TRBJ1-1): EPEVTQTPSHQVTQMGQEVILRCVPISNHLYFYWYRQILGQKVEFLVSFYNNEISEKSEIFDDQFSVERPDGSNFTLKIRSTKLEDSAMYFCARSGQVGTEAFFGQGTRLTVV.

This clone has a single count. The genes are TRBV5-3 and TRBJ2-7, with D tentatively TRBD1 (6 bases). TRBV5-3 is flagged as an ORF with uncertain function. CDR3 length: 14 amino acids. V lost 4 bases and J lost 4, with 15 bases in between. CDR3 sequence reads: CARSVAHRVYEQYF. The CDR3 bases are TGTGCCAGAAGCGTAGCACACAGGGTTTACGAGCAGTACTTC.

The V gene is TRBV6-5, the J gene TRBJ2-1; D may be TRBD1 (5 bases). Germline CDR1 reads MNHEY; CDR2 reads SVGAGI. The CDR3 loop spans 15 amino acids. With 6 bases removed from V and 4 bases from J, the gap between germline ends came to 16 bases. The CDR3 region has the DNA TGTGCCAGCAGGAAAGACAGCAATTTTTACAATGAGCAGTTCTTC. Translated: CASRKDSNFYNEQFF.

The chain uses TRBV6-2 or TRBV6-3 and TRBJ1-1, with 7 bases identical to TRBD1. This CDR3 spans 16 amino acids. Per the germline V gene, CDR1 is MNHEY and CDR2 is SVGEGT. The V and J ends lost 2 bases and 1 base, in that order; junction bases with no gene match: 7. In DNA form, the CDR3 reads TGTGCCAGCAGTTACCCCAGGACAGGAGCGAACACTGAAGCTTTCTTT. Its translation: CASSYPRTGANTEAFF.

The V gene is TRBV15, the J gene TRBJ1-5; 9 bases match TRBD1. The CDR3 contains 16 residues. V trimming: 2 bases; J trimming: 3 bases; junction bases outside the gene matches: 5. CDR1 is LNHNV, CDR2 YYDKDF, per germline (reference sequence). The CDR3 sequence: CATSRLGTGNNQPQHF. The CDR3 DNA sequence: TGTGCCACCAGCAGACTAGGGACAGGGAACAATCAGCCCCAGCATTTT.

J is TRBJ1-1 and V is TRBV5-5; the D is unclear. V was trimmed by 0 bases and J by 1 base, leaving 7 bases between them. This CDR3 comprises 14 residues. Germline V lookup: CDR1 SGHKS, CDR2 YYEKEE (reference sequence). The CDR3 DNA is TGTGCCAGCAGCTTGGACTCATGGAACACTGAAGCTTTCTTT. It yields the protein CASSLDSWNTEAFF.